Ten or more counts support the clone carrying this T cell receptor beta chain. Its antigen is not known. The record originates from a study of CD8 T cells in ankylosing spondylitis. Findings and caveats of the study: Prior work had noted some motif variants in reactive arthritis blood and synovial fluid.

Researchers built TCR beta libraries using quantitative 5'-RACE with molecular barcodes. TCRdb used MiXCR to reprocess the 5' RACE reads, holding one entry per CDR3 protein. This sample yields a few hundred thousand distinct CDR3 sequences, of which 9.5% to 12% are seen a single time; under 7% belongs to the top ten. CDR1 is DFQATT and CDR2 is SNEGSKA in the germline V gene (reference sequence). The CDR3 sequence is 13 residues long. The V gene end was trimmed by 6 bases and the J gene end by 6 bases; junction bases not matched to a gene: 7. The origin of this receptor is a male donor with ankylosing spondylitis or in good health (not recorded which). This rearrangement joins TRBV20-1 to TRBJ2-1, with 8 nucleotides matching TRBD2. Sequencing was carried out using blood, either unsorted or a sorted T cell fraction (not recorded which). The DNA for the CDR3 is TGCAGTGCCATCGGGGGGGGGGCCAATGAGCAGTTCTTC. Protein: CSAIGGGANEQFF.